Sequencing of this T cell receptor beta chain was carried out in a study of T cell responses to AZD1222 COVID-19 vaccine. About the research overall: Pooling covered second doses at about 4 or about 12 weeks. Findings and limits, study-wide: Spike was spanned by vaccine-associated CD4 TCRs, which were dominant at 160-218 and 743-854. Repertoire sampling occurred only after the peak T cell response. White British people made up most donors, females outnumbered males, and clonal diversity was possibly underestimated.

The table came from immunoSEQ multiplex PCR; TCRdb's copy has only in-frame clones and leaves some out. Of around 150,000 clones in the sample, about 90% are singletons; the top ten hold 5%. Germline-derived CDR1 and CDR2 are SGHDN and FVKESK. The CDR3 consists of 11 residues. The ends were cut back, 1 base at V and 5 bases at J, with 3 bases in the middle. As regards this clone: The antigen remains undetermined. Other nucleotide sequences from this sample produce the same CDR3.

The sequence was obtained from an adult in good health. Sequencing used peripheral blood, obtained on day 0 of AZD1222 vaccination. The gene calls are TRBV14 and TRBJ2-7; D gene unclear. This chain's CDR3 is CASSQGDEQYF. The DNA of the CDR3 is TGTGCCAGCAGCCAAGGTGACGAGCAGTACTTC.